These 16 T cell receptor beta chains share one sample of origin, sequenced in a study of radiotherapy plus CTLA-4 blockade in lung cancer. The assay was immunoSEQ multiplex PCR, and TCRdb's table has in-frame clones only and misses some. The table shows about 110,000 clones, with more than 75% occurring only once. The sample was peripheral blood, taken from a patient treated with radiotherapy plus ipilimumab. Source of these receptors: a human donor with non-small cell lung cancer that progressed on radiotherapy plus ipilimumab. Some clones in this sample may be carry-over from other donors' samples.

V usage is TRBV18 and J usage is TRBJ1-6; the match to TRBD1 covers 8 bases. This CDR3 is built from 14 residues. V gave up 3 bases and J gave up 8 bases; unmatched junction bases: 3. CDR1 and CDR2 from the germline V gene are KGHSH and LQKENI. For the CDR3, the DNA is TGTGCCAGCTCACCGACGACAGGGGATTCACCCCTCCACTTT. Translating it yields CASSPTTGDSPLHF.

The CDR3 loop reads CASSLRRGQDYTEAFF. The CDR3 DNA reads TGTGCCAGCAGCCTTAGGAGGGGGCAGGACTACACTGAAGCTTTCTTT. The chain carries TRBV7-8 and TRBJ1-1; 7 bases line up with TRBD1. CDR3 size: 16 residues. The V gene end was trimmed by 5 bases and the J gene end by 3 bases; junction bases not matched to a gene: 12. Per the germline V gene, CDR1 is SGHVS and CDR2 is FQNEAQ.

This chain links TRBV6-1 with TRBJ1-1, with D maybe TRBD1 (6 bases). V lost 1 base, J lost 4 bases, and 10 bases lay in between. The CDR3 loop spans 14 amino acids. CDR1 is MNHNS and CDR2 is SASEGT in the germline V gene. This CDR3 is CASSEGGGFTEAFF. As DNA, the CDR3 is TGTGCCAGCAGTGAAGGGGGGGGCTTCACTGAAGCTTTCTTT.

V is TRBV7-2 and J is TRBJ2-7; 8 nucleotides line up with TRBD2. The germline V gene has CDR1 SGHTA and CDR2 FQGNSA. V was clipped by 1 base and J by 2 bases; unmatched bases: 4. This CDR3 contains 15 residues. CDR3 in amino acids: CASSLDSGEAYEQYF. The CDR3 bases are TGTGCCAGCAGCTTAGATAGCGGGGAGGCCTACGAGCAGTACTTC. Filled out from reference TRBV7-2 and TRBJ2-7, the complete variable domain reads GAGVSQSPSNKVTEKGKDVELRCDPISGHTALYWYRQSLGQGLEFLIYFQGNSAPDKSGLPSDRFSAERTGGSVSTLTIQRTQQEDSAVYLCASSLDSGEAYEQYFGPGTRLTVT.

The rearrangement uses TRBV18 and TRBJ1-1; D remains unclear. The V end was cut by 3 bases, the J end by 0 bases, with 11 bases between. Germline V gives CDR1 KGHSH, CDR2 LQKENI. CDR3 length equals 15 residues. CDR3 in DNA: TGTGCCAGCTCACCGTCGTCAGAAATGAACACTGAAGCTTTCTTT. It yields the protein CASSPSSEMNTEAFF.

This rearrangement joins TRBV18 to TRBJ2-6, with D tentatively TRBD2 (5 bases). The CDR3 has 17 amino acids. Germline V gene lookup returns CDR1 KGHSH and CDR2 LQKENI. Deletions cut 6 bases from V and 1 base from J, with 16 bases between. The CDR3 region is CASSGGPGGSGANVLTF. The CDR3 DNA reads as TGTGCCAGCTCCGGCGGCCCCGGAGGATCTGGGGCCAACGTCCTGACTTTC. Full variable domain (outside the CDR3, taken from reference TRBV18 and TRBJ2-6): NAGVMQNPRHLVRRRGQEARLRCSPMKGHSHVYWYRQLPEEGLKFMVYLQKENIIDESGMPKERFSAEFPKEGPSILRIQQVVRGDSAAYFCASSGGPGGSGANVLTFGAGSRLTVL.

The chain employs TRBV6-6 and TRBJ2-1; possible D gene TRBD2, 5 bases. Germline loops: CDR1 MNHNY, CDR2 SVGAGI (reference sequence). The CDR3 consists of 15 residues. V lost 6 bases and J lost 0, with 12 bases in between. CDR3 residues: CASSLTGSSYNEQFF. The CDR3 nucleotides read TGTGCCAGCAGCCTTACTGGGAGCTCCTACAATGAGCAGTTCTTC.

The chain is built from TRBV2 and TRBJ1-1, with D possibly matching TRBD1 (5 bases). Trimming removed 4 bases from V and 3 bases from J, with 15 bases in between. The CDR3 totals 15 residues. CDR1 and CDR2 (germline): SNHLY, FYNNEI. Here the CDR3 reads CASSGQGKWDTEAFF. The CDR3 DNA reads TGTGCCAGCAGTGGGCAGGGAAAATGGGACACTGAAGCTTTCTTT.

The rearrangement links TRBV11-2 to TRBJ1-1; a possible D gene is TRBD1 (6 bases). The CDR3 has 13 amino acids. V lost 5 bases to trimming and J lost 4 bases, with 11 bases between them. Germline V lookup: CDR1 SGHAT, CDR2 FQNNGV. The CDR3 bases are TGTGCCAGCAGCCTTCCGGACAGCACTGAAGCTTTCTTT. Translated, it gives CASSLPDSTEAFF.

The rearrangement links TRBV11-2 to TRBJ2-3; 9 bases fit TRBD2. The CDR3 is 16 residues long. The germline V gene encodes CDR1 SGHAT and CDR2 FQNNGV. Germline trimming cut 0 bases from V and 3 bases from J; bases unmatched to any gene: 4. CDR3 DNA: TGTGCCAGCAGCTTAGAGTGGACTAGCGTTACAGATACGCAGTATTTT. This encodes CASSLEWTSVTDTQYF.

This chain uses TRBV7-2 with TRBJ2-7; D call uncertain. The germline V gene has CDR1 SGHTA and CDR2 FQGNSA. V was shortened by 1 base and J by 4 bases, with 8 bases between the two germline ends. The CDR3 runs 13 residues. CDR3: CASSLVMRYEQYF. Here the CDR3 DNA reads TGTGCCAGCAGCTTAGTCATGAGATACGAGCAGTACTTC.

This clone was picked up a small number of times. The chain has TRBV18 and TRBJ1-4; 9 bases map to TRBD1. Germline V CDR1 and CDR2: KGHSH, LQKENI. CDR3 size: 16 residues. The V segment lost 6 bases and the J segment 7 bases; nucleotides outside the gene matches: 12. The CDR3 here is CASSPSTGGAGEKLFF. The DNA of the CDR3 is TGTGCCAGCTCGCCAAGCACAGGGGGCGCGGGTGAAAAACTGTTTTTT.

The CDR3 coding sequence is TGTGCCAGCAGCCCCCCTAGCGGGGAGAAGACCGGGGAGCTGTTTTTT. Translated: CASSPPSGEKTGELFF. The chain is built from TRBV7-3 and TRBJ2-2, with 9 bases identical to TRBD2. The ends lost 5 bases at V and 5 bases at J; junction bases unmatched: 9. Germline V gene data show CDR1 as SGHTA and CDR2 as FQGTGA. The CDR3 is 16 residues long.

J is TRBJ2-7 and V is TRBV18, with D possibly matching TRBD1 (5 bases). Germline V gives CDR1 KGHSH, CDR2 LQKENI. V gave up 1 base and J gave up 5 bases, with 18 bases separating them. The CDR3 consists of 16 residues. This CDR3 is CASSPQGILVGHEQYF. CDR3 nucleotide sequence: TGTGCCAGCTCACCACAGGGGATACTTGTAGGTCACGAGCAGTACTTC.

This chain links TRBV5-1 with TRBJ2-1, with D perhaps assigned TRBD1 or TRBD2 (6 bases each). The CDR3 spans 14 residues. Germline V gives CDR1 SGHRS, CDR2 YFSETQ. V was clipped by 2 bases and J by 3 bases, with 9 bases between them. The CDR3 region is CASSLQGGYNEQFF. CDR3 DNA sequence: TGCGCCAGCAGCTTACAGGGAGGCTACAATGAGCAGTTCTTC.

The chain joins TRBV29-1 to TRBJ1-4; a weak D match, TRBD1 (6 bases). The CDR3 extends over 13 amino acids. Between the trimmed V and J ends, which lost 4 bases and 8 bases, there was a span of 14 bases. The V gene's germline CDR1 is SQVTM and CDR2 ANQGSEA. The CDR3, as DNA: TGCAGCGTTGGGGGTCCGGGGACAGAAAAACTGTTTTTT. It translates to CSVGGPGTEKLFF.